This T cell receptor (beta chain) was found in a study of blood T cell repertoires in COVID-19. Whole-study context: T cells, B-cell-depleted T cells, or PBMCs supplied cDNA or gDNA.

The germline V and J ends were trimmed by 0 bases and 8 bases, with 13 bases remaining between them. The V gene's germline CDR1 is KGHSY and CDR2 FQNENV. This CDR3 is built from 14 residues. Assay used: immunoSEQ multiplex PCR; TCRdb lists only in-frame clones, some missing. The table includes about 160,000 clones, roughly 84% detected once. V and J are TRBV16 and TRBJ1-2, with D perhaps matching TRBD1 (5 bases). This sequence originates from a man between 65 and 79 years old with acute or convalescent COVID-19. Sequencing used peripheral blood. CDR3 in DNA: TGTGCCAGCAGCCAATCCCCCGGGACTAGGGGCTACACCTTC. This encodes CASSQSPGTRGYTF.